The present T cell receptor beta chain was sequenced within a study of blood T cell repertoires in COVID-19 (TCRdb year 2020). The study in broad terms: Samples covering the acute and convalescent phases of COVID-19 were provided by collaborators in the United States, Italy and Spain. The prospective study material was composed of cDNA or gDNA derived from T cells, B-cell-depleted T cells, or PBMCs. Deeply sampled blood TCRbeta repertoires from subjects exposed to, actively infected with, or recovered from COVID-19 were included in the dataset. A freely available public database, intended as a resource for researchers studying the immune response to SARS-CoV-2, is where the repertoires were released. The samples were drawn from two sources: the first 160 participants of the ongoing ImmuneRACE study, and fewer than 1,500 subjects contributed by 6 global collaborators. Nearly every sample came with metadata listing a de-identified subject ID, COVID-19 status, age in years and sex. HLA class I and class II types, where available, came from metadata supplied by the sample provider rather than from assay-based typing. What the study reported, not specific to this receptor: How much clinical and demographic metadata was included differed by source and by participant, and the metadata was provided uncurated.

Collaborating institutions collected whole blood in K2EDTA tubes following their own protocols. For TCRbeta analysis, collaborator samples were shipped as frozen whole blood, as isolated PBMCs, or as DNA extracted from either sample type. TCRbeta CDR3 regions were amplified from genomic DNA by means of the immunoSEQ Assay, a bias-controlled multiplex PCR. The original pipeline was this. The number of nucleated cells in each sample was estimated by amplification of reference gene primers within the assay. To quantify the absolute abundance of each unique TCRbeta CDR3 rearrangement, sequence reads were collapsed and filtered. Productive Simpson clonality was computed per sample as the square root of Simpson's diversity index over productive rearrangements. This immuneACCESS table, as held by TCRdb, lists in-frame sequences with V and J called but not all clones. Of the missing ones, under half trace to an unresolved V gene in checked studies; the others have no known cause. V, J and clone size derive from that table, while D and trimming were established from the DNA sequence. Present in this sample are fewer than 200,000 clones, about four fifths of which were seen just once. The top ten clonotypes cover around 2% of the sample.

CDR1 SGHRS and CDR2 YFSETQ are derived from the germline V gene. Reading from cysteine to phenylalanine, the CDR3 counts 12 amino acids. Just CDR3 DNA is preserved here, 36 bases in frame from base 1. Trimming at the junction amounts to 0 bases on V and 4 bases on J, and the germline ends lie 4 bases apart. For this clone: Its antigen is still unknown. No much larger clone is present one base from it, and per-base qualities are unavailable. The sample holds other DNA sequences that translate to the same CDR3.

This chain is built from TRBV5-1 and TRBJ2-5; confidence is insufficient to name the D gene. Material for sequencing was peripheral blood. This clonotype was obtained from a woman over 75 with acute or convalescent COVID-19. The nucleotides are TGCGCCAGCAGCTTGGCCGGAGAGACCCAGTACTTC. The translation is CASSLAGETQYF. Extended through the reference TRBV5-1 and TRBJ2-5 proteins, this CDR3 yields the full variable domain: KAGVTQTPRYLIKTRGQQVTLSCSPISGHRSVSWYQQTPGQGLQFLFEYFSETQRNKGNFPGRFSGRQFSNSRSEMNVSTLELGDSALYLCASSLAGETQYFGPGTRLLVL.